This TCR beta chain was recovered during a study of cytomegalovirus exposure and HLA in healthy donors. Overall study results and limits: Association of approximately 16,000 TCR beta sequences with HLA alleles was found at 0.05 false discovery rate in a later analysis. The study listed under 200 cytomegalovirus-associated TCR beta chains. Judged likely to be a sequencing artifact was a cluster of highly shared sequence variants.

In its sample, this clone was seen a few times. What it binds is unknown. This CDR3 has 10 residues. Trimming left V 4 bases short and J 4 bases short, with 2 bases between. CDR1 and CDR2 (germline): SQVTM, ANQGSEA. The PCR ran on 60 Vbeta and 13 Jbeta primers. TCRdb keeps only in-frame clones here, not all; method: immunoSEQ multiplex PCR. The repertoire holds fewer than 200,000 clones, with approximately 81% as singletons. What was sequenced was PBMCs. The origin of this receptor is a woman between 18 and 29 years old in good health and CMV-seronegative. This chain joins TRBV29-1 and TRBJ2-1; D not certain. The CDR3 region is CSVVYNEQFF. CDR3 DNA sequence: TGCAGCGTTGTATACAATGAGCAGTTCTTC.